Here is one TCR beta chain with its context. The antigen is undetermined. The data were obtained in a study of shared clonotypes between healthy human individuals. The length of the CDR3 is 15 residues. Trimming pared 0 bases from V and 3 bases from J, leaving 12 bases between. CDR1 and CDR2 from the germline V gene are SGDLS and YYNGEE. Deep-level settings were used for running the assay. Sequenced by immunoSEQ multiplex PCR; TCRdb stores in-frame clones only, minus some. This sample has approximately 2.4 million clones, with around 95% found just once. Free of recent acute infections or vaccinations, the donors were healthy HIV-negative adults. The study separated CD4+ cells into CD45RA+ naive and CD45RA-negative memory subsets. Broader study findings: Among a handful of donors, 4.5% to 5.5% of naive CD4 clonotypes were found in common.

The receptor comes from a man younger than 30 in good health. Material: naive CD4+ T cells sorted from blood. Subset specified: CD45RA+ positively selected. The chain is built from TRBV9 and TRBJ2-5, with D perhaps TRBD1 (5 bases). The CDR3 region is CASSVASQGKETQYF. Here the CDR3 DNA reads TGTGCCAGCAGCGTAGCTAGTCAGGGAAAAGAGACCCAGTACTTC.